Shown below are 21 T cell receptor beta chains from a single sample sequenced in a study of siplizumab effects on memory and regulatory T cells. The repertoire was sequenced with immunoSEQ multiplex PCR; TCRdb's copy has only in-frame clones and lacks some. This sample has 95,000 to 110,000 clones, with more than 85% found just once. The specimen was Tregs sorted from blood. The receptor set was obtained from a human donor in good health.

The J gene is TRBJ1-1, the V gene TRBV5-1, with a weak D call TRBD1 (5 bases). CDR1 and CDR2 from the germline V gene are SGHRS and YFSETQ. This CDR3 region has 15 residues. Deletions cut 3 bases from V and 4 bases from J, with 16 bases between. The CDR3 DNA is TGCGCCAGCAGCTCCACAGGAGGGGTAGGCACTGAAGCTTTCTTT. Protein sequence: CASSSTGGVGTEAFF.

The V call is TRBV4-2, the J call TRBJ2-7, with TRBD1 as a possible D gene (5 bases). This CDR3 is 15 amino acids long. The germline gives CDR1 LGHNA, CDR2 YNFKEQ. Between the trimmed V and J ends, which lost 0 bases and 2 bases, there was a span of 11 bases. The CDR3 region is CASSQDGQGPYEQYF. CDR3 DNA sequence: TGTGCCAGCAGCCAAGACGGGCAGGGCCCCTACGAGCAGTACTTC.

The genes are TRBV6-1 and TRBJ2-7; D gene unclear. V lost 10 bases to trimming and J lost 2 bases, with 12 bases between them. CDR1 MNHNS and CDR2 SASEGT come from the germline V gene. The CDR3 has 12 amino acids. The CDR3 nucleotides are TGTGCCACCGGACGCTACCCCTACGAGCAGTACTTC. As protein: CATGRYPYEQYF.

The rearrangement joins TRBV5-4 to TRBJ2-1; 15 nucleotides match TRBD2. Germline V lookup: CDR1 SGHNT, CDR2 YYREEE (reference sequence). This CDR3 is built from 16 residues. V lost 4 bases and J lost 6; bases outside the gene matches: 5. CDR3 coding DNA: TGTGCCAGCAGCCCGGGACTAGCGGGGGGAAGCAATGAGCAGTTCTTC. It is translated as CASSPGLAGGSNEQFF.

The chain employs TRBV29-1 and TRBJ1-1, with D unclear. The germline CDR1 and CDR2 sequences are SQVTM and ANQGSEA. V gave up 6 bases and J gave up 1 base, with 12 bases separating them. The CDR3 is 13 amino acids. The CDR3 DNA reads as TGCAGCGTGCAGGCGGGAACGAACACTGAAGCTTTCTTT. It specifies CSVQAGTNTEAFF. The complete variable domain, with remaining parts taken from reference TRBV29-1 and TRBJ1-1, reads SAVISQKPSRDICQRGTSLTIQCQVDSQVTMMFWYRQQPGQSLTLIATANQGSEATYESGFVIDKFPISRPNLTFSTLTVSNMSPEDSSIYLCSVQAGTNTEAFFGQGTRLTVV.

V usage is TRBV2 and J usage is TRBJ2-7; D gene unclear. V shed 7 bases and J shed 5 bases, with 9 bases lying between them. The CDR3 contains 11 residues. Germline assignment: CDR1 SNHLY and CDR2 FYNNEI. The CDR3 DNA sequence: TGTGCCAGCAAGGTACAAGACGAGCAGTACTTC. Protein sequence: CASKVQDEQYF.

In its sample, this clone was seen a few times. The chain couples TRBV9 to TRBJ1-6; 9 bases align to TRBD1. V lost 0 bases to trimming and J lost 10 bases; unmatched junction nucleotides: 5. This CDR3 contains 15 residues. Germline assignment: CDR1 SGDLS and CDR2 YYNGEE. This CDR3 reads CASSVDGGQGSPLHF. The CDR3 bases are TGTGCCAGCAGCGTAGATGGGGGACAGGGCTCACCCCTCCACTTT.

V usage is TRBV7-3 and J usage is TRBJ2-2; D uncertain. The CDR3 totals 15 residues. CDR1 and CDR2 from the germline V gene are SGHTA and FQGTGA. Trimming cost V 0 bases and J 2 bases, with 7 bases left between them. Written as DNA, the CDR3 is TGTGCCAGCAGCTTAACGGGCCAAAACACCGGGGAGCTGTTTTTT. It codes for CASSLTGQNTGELFF. Together with reference TRBV7-3 and TRBJ2-2, the CDR3 gives the full variable domain: GAGVSQTPSNKVTEKGKYVELRCDPISGHTALYWYRQSLGQGPEFLIYFQGTGAADDSGLPNDRFFAVRPEGSVSTLKIQRTERGDSAVYLCASSLTGQNTGELFFGEGSRLTVL.

The chain combines TRBV5-1 with TRBJ2-7; D ambiguous. This CDR3 comprises 10 residues. The ends were cut back, 1 base at V and 5 bases at J, with 1 base in the middle. Germline V lookup: CDR1 SGHRS, CDR2 YFSETQ. The CDR3 protein is CASSLNEQYF. The CDR3 nucleotides are TGCGCCAGCAGCTTGAACGAGCAGTACTTC.

The chain carries TRBV29-1 and TRBJ1-2; possible D gene TRBD1, 5 bases. Germline V gives CDR1 SQVTM, CDR2 ANQGSEA. The length of the CDR3 is 12 residues. Trimming removed 6 bases at V and 4 bases at J, with 12 bases between. The CDR3 here is CSVGDSRYGYTF. The DNA for the CDR3 is TGCAGCGTCGGGGACTCACGCTATGGCTACACCTTC. The variable domain in full, with the rest retrieved from reference TRBV29-1 and TRBJ1-2, is SAVISQKPSRDICQRGTSLTIQCQVDSQVTMMFWYRQQPGQSLTLIATANQGSEATYESGFVIDKFPISRPNLTFSTLTVSNMSPEDSSIYLCSVGDSRYGYTFGSGTRLTVV.

The J gene is TRBJ2-1, the V gene TRBV10-3; D is undetermined. This CDR3 spans 11 amino acids. From germline, CDR1 is ENHRY and CDR2 SYGVKD. The V end was cut by 0 bases, the J end by 16 bases, with 10 bases between. The CDR3 protein is CAISESQVRFF. As DNA, the CDR3 is TGTGCCATCAGTGAGTCGCAGGTTCGCTTCTTC.

This chain uses TRBV6-1 with TRBJ1-2; the D is unclear. Germline V gene sequence: CDR1 MNHNS, CDR2 SASEGT. CDR3 length: 11 residues. V was shortened by 2 bases and J by 8 bases, with 6 bases between the two germline ends. The CDR3 loop reads CASSEYYGYTF. The CDR3 coding sequence is TGTGCCAGCAGTGAATATTACGGCTACACCTTC.

The chain has TRBV5-4 and TRBJ2-3; possibly TRBD1 for D (5 bases). The V gene lost 0 bases and the J gene lost 4 bases, with 6 bases spanning the gap. The CDR3 contains 13 residues. Germline V lookup: CDR1 SGHNT, CDR2 YYREEE (reference sequence). This CDR3 reads CASSLDRPDTQYF. The DNA of the CDR3 is TGTGCCAGCAGCTTGGACAGGCCAGATACGCAGTATTTT. Filled out from reference TRBV5-4 and TRBJ2-3, the complete variable domain reads ETGVTQSPTHLIKTRGQQVTLRCSSQSGHNTVSWYQQALGQGPQFIFQYYREEENGRGNFPPRFSGLQFPNYSSELNVNALELDDSALYLCASSLDRPDTQYFGPGTRLTVL.

The V and J genes are TRBV27 and TRBJ1-6, with 7 bases matching TRBD1. J was trimmed by 8 bases and V by 8 bases; bases with no gene match: 3. This CDR3 comprises 12 residues. Per the germline V gene, CDR1 is MNHEY and CDR2 is SMNVEV (reference sequence). For the CDR3, the DNA is TGTGCCAGCTGGCAGGGGGATTCACCCCTCCACTTT. Protein: CASWQGDSPLHF.

This chain's CDR3 is CAWSRGGYYEQYF. The CDR3 nucleotides read TGTGCCTGGAGTCGGGGGGGGTACTACGAGCAGTACTTC. The V gene is TRBV30, the J gene TRBJ2-7, with TRBD2 matching 8 bases. The V gene end was trimmed by 2 bases and the J gene end by 3 bases; junction bases not matched to a gene: 3. The CDR3 covers 13 residues. The germline V gene encodes CDR1 GTSNPN and CDR2 SVGIG (reference sequence).

Written as DNA, the CDR3 is TGTGCCAGCAGCTTATGGGGAGGGGCAGTCAATCAGCCCCAGCATTTT. It translates to CASSLWGGAVNQPQHF. The chain recombines TRBV7-9 with TRBJ1-5; TRBD1 might be the D (5 bases). The germline V gene has CDR1 SEHNR and CDR2 FQNEAQ (reference sequence). CDR3 length: 16 residues. Trimming took off 2 bases at V and 3 bases at J, with 14 bases between the two ends.

The chain links TRBV30 to TRBJ1-5; 8 bases agree with TRBD1. Per germline, CDR1 GTSNPN and CDR2 SVGIG (reference sequence). CDR3 length: 13 residues. Trimming took 4 bases from V and 7 from J; bases not matched to a gene: 6. The CDR3 DNA sequence: TGTGCCTGGACTAACAGGGGGAGCCAGCCCCAGCATTTT. This translates into CAWTNRGSQPQHF.

DNA for the CDR3: TGTGCCATAAGGGGGAGTAATTCACCCCTCCACTTT. Encoded protein: CAIRGSNSPLHF. V gene TRBV10-3 combines with J gene TRBJ1-6, with a weak D call TRBD1 (6 bases). Germline V gene data show CDR1 as ENHRY and CDR2 as SYGVKD. The CDR3 covers 12 residues. V gave up 9 bases and J gave up 6 bases, with 9 bases separating them.

The V and J genes are TRBV5-6 and TRBJ2-7; TRBD1 agrees at 8 bases. This CDR3 region has 15 residues. CDR1 is SGHDT and CDR2 is YYEEEE in the germline V gene. V lost 0 bases, J lost 5 bases, and 7 bases stayed unmatched. This CDR3 reads CASSLAFRGRDEQYF. As DNA, the CDR3 is TGTGCCAGCAGCTTGGCCTTCAGGGGGCGCGACGAGCAGTACTTC.

This CDR3 is CASSLVKAGSTDTQYF. CDR3 coding DNA: TGTGCCAGCAGCTTAGTAAAGGCAGGGAGCACAGATACGCAGTATTTT. The J gene is TRBJ2-3, the V gene TRBV7-9; the D gene is possibly TRBD1 (5 bases). The CDR3 covers 16 residues. From germline, CDR1 is SEHNR and CDR2 FQNEAQ (reference sequence). V lost 1 base and J 0 bases, leaving 11 bases between the germline ends.

The J gene is TRBJ1-3, the V gene TRBV7-9; possible D gene TRBD1, 5 bases. V was trimmed by 5 bases and J by 5 bases, leaving 13 bases between them. This CDR3 is 14 amino acids long. Germline-derived CDR1 and CDR2 are SEHNR and FQNEAQ (reference sequence). This chain's CDR3 is CASSVGVQRNTIYF. The CDR3 DNA reads as TGTGCCAGCAGCGTAGGGGTGCAGAGAAACACCATATATTTT. Looking up the rest from reference TRBV7-9 and TRBJ1-3 gives the full variable domain: DTGVSQNPRHKITKRGQNVTFRCDPISEHNRLYWYRQTLGQGPEFLTYFQNEAQLEKSRLLSDRFSAERPKGSFSTLEIQRTEQGDSAMYLCASSVGVQRNTIYFGEGSWLTVV.